The present entry profiles one T cell receptor beta chain with its context. The CDR3 is 14 amino acids. Looked up from germline, CDR1 is SEHNR and CDR2 is FQNEAQ (reference sequence). V shed 5 bases and J 5 bases; nucleotides not matched to a gene: 6. This record belongs to a study of blood T cell repertoires in COVID-19. Study-wide background: T cells, B-cell-depleted T cells, or PBMCs provided the cDNA or gDNA that served as material.

Produced via immunoSEQ multiplex PCR; TCRdb's table is partial and in-frame only. This table has tens of thousands of clones, over 75% appearing once. The rearrangement links TRBV7-9 to TRBJ2-1; 7 bases line up with TRBD1. The sequencing input was peripheral blood. The receptor was derived from a man in his 70s in a cohort sampled during active COVID-19. Here the CDR3 reads CASSRTGVNNEQFF. Here the CDR3 DNA reads TGTGCCAGCAGCCGAACAGGGGTAAACAATGAGCAGTTCTTC.